The 27 T cell receptor beta chains in this list originate from one sample, sequenced in a study of blood T cell repertoires in COVID-19. Data came from immunoSEQ multiplex PCR; TCRdb stores just in-frame clones and leaves some out. The data contain approximately 52,000 clones, about 88% of them singletons. Sample: peripheral blood. The receptors shown here come from a man in his fifties or sixties with acute or convalescent COVID-19.

V and J are TRBV7-9 and TRBJ2-7; weak D call: TRBD1 (8 bases). V lost 3 bases, J lost 6 bases, and 21 bases lay in between. Germline V gives CDR1 SEHNR, CDR2 FQNEAQ (reference sequence). This CDR3 spans 16 amino acids. CDR3 coding DNA: TGTGCCAGCAGCTTGGGGCTTGGACAGGGAGGGTCCGAGCAGTACTTC. This codes for CASSLGLGQGGSEQYF. Drawing the rest from reference TRBV7-9 and TRBJ2-7, the complete variable domain is DTGVSQNPRHKITKRGQNVTFRCDPISEHNRLYWYRQTLGQGPEFLTYFQNEAQLEKSRLLSDRFSAERPKGSFSTLEIQRTEQGDSAMYLCASSLGLGQGGSEQYFGPGTRLTVT.

V and J are TRBV9 and TRBJ2-1, with TRBD2 as a possible D gene (6 bases). Germline lookup yields CDR1 SGDLS and CDR2 YYNGEE. The CDR3 runs 14 residues. The V end lost 0 bases, the J end lost 6 bases, and 10 bases lay between the germline ends. The CDR3 protein is CASSVGGISNEQFF. Written as DNA, the CDR3 is TGTGCCAGCAGCGTAGGCGGGATCAGCAATGAGCAGTTCTTC.

This sequence joins TRBV5-6 and TRBJ2-7; 7 bases are a match to TRBD1. Germline assignment: CDR1 SGHDT and CDR2 YYEEEE. V was clipped by 4 bases and J by 6 bases; unmatched bases: 1. The CDR3 runs 11 residues. CDR3 loop: CASSRQGEQYF. CDR3 DNA sequence: TGTGCCAGCAGCCGACAGGGCGAGCAGTACTTC. Using reference TRBV5-6 and TRBJ2-7 for the parts outside the CDR3, the full variable domain is DAGVTQSPTHLIKTRGQQVTLRCSPKSGHDTVSWYQQALGQGPQFIFQYYEEEERQRGNFPDRFSGHQFPNYSSELNVNALLLGDSALYLCASSRQGEQYFGPGTRLTVT.

The rearrangement uses TRBV6-5 and TRBJ1-2, with a tentative D call TRBD1 (6 bases). From germline, CDR1 is MNHEY and CDR2 SVGAGI. V was shortened by 10 bases and J by 5 bases, with 17 bases between the two germline ends. CDR3 length: 13 amino acids. Here the CDR3 DNA reads TGTGCCACCACTAGGCCAGGGGCGTATGGCTACACCTTC. It is translated as CATTRPGAYGYTF.

The chain uses TRBV11-2 and TRBJ2-7, with 8 bases fitting TRBD1. Germline CDR1 reads SGHAT; CDR2 reads FQNNGV. Losses at the gene ends were 2 bases for V and 6 bases for J; bases not matched to a gene: 9. This CDR3 contains 15 residues. CDR3 in amino acids: CASSLWGRGLSEQYF. In nucleotides, the CDR3 is TGTGCCAGCAGCTTATGGGGCAGGGGGCTTAGCGAGCAGTACTTC.

The J gene is TRBJ2-7, the V gene TRBV3-1 (or the pseudogene TRBV3-2), with D perhaps TRBD2 (5 bases). Trimming removed 0 bases at V and 2 bases at J, with 11 bases between. CDR1 and CDR2 from the germline V gene are LGHDT and YNNKEL (reference sequence). The CDR3 has 15 amino acids. CDR3 coding DNA: TGTGCCAGCAGCCAAGATCCCCGGGAAACCTACGAGCAGTACTTC. Protein: CASSQDPRETYEQYF.

The chain combines TRBV28 with TRBJ2-2, with TRBD1 matching 7 bases. CDR1 is MDHEN, CDR2 SYDVKM, per germline. The V and J ends lost 7 bases and 2 bases, in that order; junction bases with no gene match: 4. This CDR3 has 14 residues. The CDR3 loop is CASTWDSNTGELFF. In DNA, the CDR3 is TGTGCCAGCACCTGGGACAGCAACACCGGGGAGCTGTTTTTT.

This clone is a singleton in its sample. The chain joins TRBV20-1 to TRBJ1-2, with no clear D. CDR1 and CDR2 from the germline V gene are DFQATT and SNEGSKA (reference sequence). Trimming left V 3 bases short and J 8 bases short, with 10 bases between. The CDR3 is 11 residues long. The CDR3, as DNA: TGCAGTGCTAGCGGAGGAAGGGGCTACACCTTC. This sequence encodes CSASGGRGYTF.

DNA for the CDR3: TGTGCCAGTAGTATAGGCACCGGGACAGCTCTCTACGAGCAGTACTTC. Protein sequence: CASSIGTGTALYEQYF. The chain couples TRBV19 to TRBJ2-7, with 7 bases fitting TRBD1. Germline V gives CDR1 LNHDA, CDR2 SQIVND (reference sequence). V lost 1 base to trimming and J lost 3 bases; unmatched junction nucleotides: 9. The CDR3 has 16 residues.

The V gene is TRBV10-2, the J gene TRBJ2-2; 7 bases align to TRBD2. Trimming took 6 bases from V and 7 from J; bases not matched to a gene: 11. The CDR3 runs to 15 residues. Germline CDR1 reads WSHSY; CDR2 reads SAAADI. The CDR3 protein is CASSPGLGGDGELFF. The CDR3 DNA sequence: TGCGCCAGCAGCCCCGGACTAGGAGGGGACGGGGAGCTGTTTTTT.

The chain recombines TRBV6-2 or TRBV6-3 with TRBJ2-7, with TRBD2 matching over 7 bases. The germline gives CDR1 MNHEY, CDR2 SVGEGT. CDR3 length: 15 residues. J gave up 2 bases and V 6 bases, and 10 bases lay outside the gene matches. The chain's CDR3 is CASSQSGEGPYEQYF. CDR3 nucleotide sequence: TGTGCCAGCAGCCAAAGCGGGGAAGGTCCCTACGAGCAGTACTTC.

V gene TRBV5-4 combines with J gene TRBJ1-6; D is undetermined. From germline, CDR1 is SGHNT and CDR2 YYREEE (reference sequence). V was clipped by 1 base and J by 9 bases, with 8 bases between them. The CDR3 sequence is 13 residues long. In DNA form, the CDR3 reads TGTGCCAGCAGCTTGTTTGTCGTTTCACCCCTCCACTTT. Its translation is CASSLFVVSPLHF.

The J gene is TRBJ2-2, the V gene TRBV5-4, with 13 bases lining up with TRBD2. This CDR3 region has 16 residues. V shed 3 bases, J shed 2 bases, and the junction held 1 base outside the gene matches. Germline V CDR1 and CDR2: SGHNT, YYREEE (reference sequence). CDR3 region: CASSSGLAGNTGELFF. The CDR3 coding sequence is TGTGCCAGCAGCTCGGGACTAGCGGGAAACACCGGGGAGCTGTTTTTT.

The V gene is TRBV29-1, the J gene TRBJ1-1; D is uncertain. This CDR3 contains 12 residues. CDR1 and CDR2 from the germline V gene are SQVTM and ANQGSEA. V was trimmed by 4 bases and J by 1 base, leaving 7 bases between them. The DNA for the CDR3 is TGCAGCGTTGGGGCAAGGAACACTGAAGCTTTCTTT. It specifies CSVGARNTEAFF.

V is TRBV18 and J is TRBJ1-3, with D perhaps TRBD1 (5 bases). Germline CDR1 and CDR2: KGHSH and LQKENI. The CDR3 loop spans 14 amino acids. Trimming cost V 8 bases and J 0 bases, with 11 bases left between them. The CDR3 reads CASARGSSGNTIYF. CDR3 sequence (DNA): TGTGCCAGCGCCCGGGGGAGCTCTGGAAACACCATATATTTT.

This clone was counted a few times. At one end, the junction sequence differs from germline, possibly due to a read error. V usage is TRBV4-1 and J usage is TRBJ2-2, with TRBD1 matching over 8 bases. This CDR3 comprises 15 residues. CDR1 MGHRA and CDR2 YSYEKL come from the germline V gene. The CDR3 region has the DNA TGCGCCAGCAGCCAAGAGGGACAGGTGAACGGGAAGCTGTTTTTT. It encodes CASSQEGQVNGKLFF.

The chain recombines TRBV2 with TRBJ1-4; D not resolved. V lost 6 bases and J lost 4, with 15 bases in between. The CDR3 has 15 residues. Germline V gene lookup returns CDR1 SNHLY and CDR2 FYNNEI. The CDR3 DNA reads TGTGCCAGCAGCAAATCTAGACCTGATAATGAAAAACTGTTTTTT. As protein: CASSKSRPDNEKLFF.

This sequence joins TRBV4-3 and TRBJ2-3; 10 nucleotides align to TRBD1. CDR3 length equals 18 residues. J lost 3 bases, V lost 1 base, and 10 bases had no gene match. Germline V gene sequence: CDR1 LGHNA, CDR2 YSLEER. The CDR3: CASSQVGVGTGVTDTQYF. CDR3 coding DNA: TGCGCCAGCAGCCAAGTAGGAGTCGGGACAGGGGTAACAGATACGCAGTATTTT.

The chain uses TRBV6-6 and TRBJ2-3; 7 bases map to TRBD1. CDR1 is MNHNY, CDR2 SVGAGI, per germline (reference sequence). V lost 5 bases, J lost 2 bases, and 13 bases stayed unmatched. There are 17 residues in the CDR3. The CDR3 reads CASSPNRGTRNTDTQYF. The CDR3 nucleotides are TGTGCCAGCAGTCCTAACAGGGGAACCAGAAACACAGATACGCAGTATTTT.

The V call is TRBV4-1, the J call TRBJ2-3; a possible D gene is TRBD1 (5 bases). This CDR3 is 18 amino acids long. The germline CDR1 and CDR2 sequences are MGHRA and YSYEKL. V was clipped by 1 base and J by 4 bases, with 21 bases between them. The CDR3 reads CASSQVDLGAPRADTQYF. CDR3 DNA sequence: TGCGCCAGCAGCCAAGTTGATCTTGGGGCCCCAAGGGCAGATACGCAGTATTTT.

The CDR3 spells CASSEAPLAQDTQYF. The CDR3 DNA reads as TGTGCCAGCAGTGAAGCGCCCTTAGCACAAGATACGCAGTATTTT. The chain is built from TRBV6-1 and TRBJ2-3; D uncertain. Germline loops: CDR1 MNHNS, CDR2 SASEGT. The CDR3 has 15 residues. The ends were cut back, 0 bases at V and 5 bases at J, with 12 bases in the middle.

CDR3 nucleotide sequence: TGTGCCAGTCCCCAGGCGGGCCAACGCTACGAGCAGTACTTC. It specifies CASPQAGQRYEQYF. The chain employs TRBV19 and TRBJ2-7, with D maybe TRBD2 (5 bases). The V end lost 8 bases, the J end lost 3 bases, and 17 bases lay between the germline ends. The CDR3 runs to 14 residues. Germline CDR1 is LNHDA and CDR2 is SQIVND (reference sequence). Full variable domain (remainder filled in from reference TRBV19 and TRBJ2-7): DGGITQSPKYLFRKEGQNVTLSCEQNLNHDAMYWYRQDPGQGLRLIYYSQIVNDFQKGDIAEGYSVSREKKESFPLTVTSAQKNPTAFYLCASPQAGQRYEQYFGPGTRLTVT.

This clone was picked up one time. The chain is built from TRBV20-1 and TRBJ2-1; tentatively, D is TRBD2 (5 bases). The V end lost 3 bases, the J end lost 8 bases, and 23 bases lay between the germline ends. From germline, CDR1 is DFQATT and CDR2 SNEGSKA (reference sequence). CDR3 length: 16 residues. As DNA, the CDR3 is TGCAGTGCTAGTCGAGAGGACTCAAAATCACGGGATGAGCAGTTCTTC. Amino acid sequence: CSASREDSKSRDEQFF.

The chain links TRBV11-3 to TRBJ2-1, with D possibly being TRBD1 (6 bases). This CDR3 spans 11 amino acids. CDR1 is SGHNT and CDR2 is YENEEA in the germline V gene. Deletions cut 9 bases from V and 6 bases from J, with 9 bases between. CDR3: CASLRGNEQFF. CDR3 DNA sequence: TGTGCCAGTCTCAGGGGCAATGAGCAGTTCTTC.

This chain connects TRBV29-1 to TRBJ1-2, with D possibly TRBD1 on 6 matching bases. The CDR3 sequence is 13 residues long. V was shortened by 6 bases and J by 4 bases, with 15 bases between the two germline ends. Germline-derived CDR1 and CDR2 are SQVTM and ANQGSEA. The CDR3 DNA follows: TGCAGCGTACGCACGACAGGCCTCTATGGCTACACCTTC. Its protein is CSVRTTGLYGYTF.

The rearrangement uses TRBV9 and TRBJ2-3, with D maybe TRBD2 (5 bases). CDR3 size: 16 residues. The germline CDR1 and CDR2 sequences are SGDLS and YYNGEE. Trimming took off 3 bases at V and 5 bases at J, with 19 bases between the two ends. The CDR3 sequence: CASSGAPRSGKDTQYF. CDR3 sequence (DNA): TGTGCCAGCAGCGGAGCCCCTAGGAGCGGCAAAGATACGCAGTATTTT.

J is TRBJ1-2 and V is TRBV15, with 10 bases fitting TRBD1. V lost 1 base and J lost 8; bases outside the gene matches: 7. Looked up from germline, CDR1 is LNHNV and CDR2 is YYDKDF (reference sequence). CDR3 length: 15 residues. The CDR3 sequence is CATSRVFGQGDGYTF. CDR3 coding DNA: TGTGCCACCAGCAGAGTATTCGGACAGGGGGACGGCTACACCTTC. The whole variable domain, filled in from reference TRBV15 and TRBJ1-2, reads DAMVIQNPRYQVTQFGKPVTLSCSQTLNHNVMYWYQQKSSQAPKLLFHYYDKDFNNEADTPDNFQSRRPNTSFCFLDIRSPGLGDTAMYLCATSRVFGQGDGYTFGSGTRLTVV.